One sample yielded the 25 T cell receptor beta chains listed below, sequenced in a study of graft-versus-host responses after intestinal transplantation. Some clones are missing from TCRdb's copy, which holds only in-frame ones; the method was immunoSEQ multiplex PCR. The sample records about 90,000 clones, over 80% being singletons. These TCRs' antigens remain unknown. The sample in question was unstimulated CD8+ T cells sorted from spleen or lymph node cells, obtained before intestinal transplant. Receptors were obtained from a human donor who received an intestinal transplant.

The gene calls are TRBV11-2 and TRBJ1-1; no reliable D call. Germline loops: CDR1 SGHAT, CDR2 FQNNGV. CDR3 size: 13 residues. The V gene lost 3 bases and the J gene lost 4 bases, with 9 bases spanning the gap. The CDR3 reads CASSFGEGTEAFF. DNA of the CDR3: TGTGCCAGCAGCTTTGGTGAGGGCACTGAAGCTTTCTTT.

The J gene is TRBJ2-1, the V gene TRBV19, with a weak D call TRBD2 (6 bases). Trimming pared 6 bases from V and 0 bases from J, leaving 12 bases between. Germline CDR1 and CDR2: LNHDA and SQIVND (reference sequence). This CDR3 is 15 amino acids long. The CDR3 here is CASSPSASSYNEQFF. The CDR3, as DNA: TGTGCCAGTAGCCCTAGCGCTAGCTCCTACAATGAGCAGTTCTTC.

V usage is TRBV6-1 and J usage is TRBJ2-2; tentative D call: TRBD1 (5 bases). V was pared by 3 bases and J by 5 bases, with 13 bases between. Germline V gene lookup returns CDR1 MNHNS and CDR2 SASEGT. The CDR3 runs to 15 residues. CDR3 nucleotides: TGTGCCAGCAGTGACCAGGGTGGGGTAACCGGGGAGCTGTTTTTT. Amino acids: CASSDQGGVTGELFF.

The J gene is TRBJ2-1, the V gene TRBV4-2, with 10 bases lining up with TRBD2. The trim removed 0 bases at V and 4 bases at J, leaving 9 bases unmatched. CDR3 length: 18 residues. From germline, CDR1 is LGHNA and CDR2 YNFKEQ. The CDR3 protein is CASSQDFPSGRVYNEQFF. DNA for the CDR3: TGTGCCAGCAGCCAAGATTTCCCCAGCGGGAGGGTATACAATGAGCAGTTCTTC.

J is TRBJ2-7 and V is TRBV5-1; 7 bases map to TRBD2. The ends lost 1 base at V and 0 bases at J; junction bases unmatched: 4. There are 15 residues in the CDR3. Germline V CDR1 and CDR2: SGHRS, YFSETQ. CDR3 DNA sequence: TGCGCCAGCAGCTTGTGGCGGGAGCGCTCCTACGAGCAGTACTTC. Its translation: CASSLWRERSYEQYF.

This chain links TRBV9 with TRBJ2-2; 9 nucleotides match TRBD2. Germline CDR1 and CDR2: SGDLS and YYNGEE. The V and J ends lost 0 bases and 5 bases, in that order; junction bases with no gene match: 5. The CDR3 consists of 16 residues. CDR3 sequence: CASSVGAGGWTGELFF. The CDR3 region has the DNA TGTGCCAGCAGCGTAGGCGCGGGGGGGTGGACCGGGGAGCTGTTTTTT.

This chain joins TRBV6-4 and TRBJ2-1; 10 positions agree with TRBD2. Germline-derived CDR1 and CDR2 are MRHNA and SNTAGT. The CDR3 has 16 amino acids. V was clipped by 4 bases and J by 0 bases; unmatched bases: 3. In DNA form, the CDR3 reads TGTGCCAGCAGTGTACTAGCGGGGAGCTCCTACAATGAGCAGTTCTTC. As protein: CASSVLAGSSYNEQFF.

V and J are TRBV19 and TRBJ2-3; 7 nucleotides align to TRBD2. In germline, CDR1 is LNHDA, CDR2 SQIVND (reference sequence). This CDR3 is built from 16 residues. Germline trimming cut 3 bases from V and 0 bases from J; bases unmatched to any gene: 6. DNA of the CDR3: TGTGCCAGTAGTATCTGGGCGGGACTAAGCACAGATACGCAGTATTTT. It encodes CASSIWAGLSTDTQYF.

This clone was seen only a few times. This chain connects TRBV6-1 to TRBJ1-5; D ambiguous. CDR1 MNHNS and CDR2 SASEGT come from the germline V gene. Trimming left V 0 bases short and J 8 bases short, with 8 bases between. The CDR3 covers 13 residues. CDR3 region: CASSEAVIEPQHF. DNA of the CDR3: TGTGCCAGCAGTGAAGCGGTTATAGAGCCCCAGCATTTT.

V and J are TRBV5-4 and TRBJ1-1, with D possibly matching TRBD1 (5 bases). Germline V gene data show CDR1 as SGHNT and CDR2 as YYREEE (reference sequence). This CDR3 is 15 amino acids long. V dropped 1 base and J dropped 1 base, with 11 bases sitting between them. CDR3 nucleotide sequence: TGTGCCAGCAGCTTGTGGGGCCCGACGAACACTGAAGCTTTCTTT. Residues: CASSLWGPTNTEAFF.

The rearrangement links TRBV6-1 to TRBJ1-1; D is uncertain. Germline V lookup: CDR1 MNHNS, CDR2 SASEGT. V lost 5 bases, J lost 8 bases, and 21 bases lay in between. The CDR3 totals 15 residues. The CDR3 DNA is TGTGCCAGCAGTCCCCCCGGAGGAGGACTTTTGGAAGCTTTCTTT. Amino acids: CASSPPGGGLLEAFF.

This clone was found once. The V call is TRBV4-1, the J call TRBJ1-2; D is unresolved. Germline V gives CDR1 MGHRA, CDR2 YSYEKL. V lost 1 base to trimming and J lost 8 bases, with 11 bases between them. This CDR3 spans 13 amino acids. The CDR3: CASSQGSIRGYTF. For the CDR3, the DNA is TGCGCCAGCAGCCAAGGTAGTATCCGCGGCTACACCTTC.

This CDR3 reads CASSLDDRVGEQYF. The CDR3 DNA sequence: TGTGCCAGCAGCTTGGATGACAGGGTTGGCGAGCAGTACTTC. J is TRBJ2-7 and V is TRBV5-4, with TRBD1 identical over 7 bases. The trim removed 0 bases at V and 6 bases at J, leaving 6 bases unmatched. Germline CDR1 and CDR2: SGHNT and YYREEE (reference sequence). The CDR3 sequence is 14 residues long. Full variable domain (outside the CDR3, taken from reference TRBV5-4 and TRBJ2-7): ETGVTQSPTHLIKTRGQQVTLRCSSQSGHNTVSWYQQALGQGPQFIFQYYREEENGRGNFPPRFSGLQFPNYSSELNVNALELDDSALYLCASSLDDRVGEQYFGPGTRLTVT.

The chain uses TRBV6-1 and TRBJ1-1, with a weak D call TRBD1 (6 bases). The V gene lost 1 base and the J gene lost 1 base, with 10 bases spanning the gap. Looked up from germline, CDR1 is MNHNS and CDR2 is SASEGT. The CDR3 runs 15 residues. The CDR3 DNA follows: TGTGCCAGCAGTGAAGACAGGGTAGGGAACACTGAAGCTTTCTTT. Translation: CASSEDRVGNTEAFF.

In its sample, this clone was seen once. The V gene is TRBV13, the J gene TRBJ2-3; 7 bases are a match to TRBD1. This CDR3 comprises 14 residues. V dropped 4 bases and J dropped 6; count of bases not matched to a gene: 7. Germline CDR1 is PRHDT and CDR2 is FYEKMQ (reference sequence). CDR3 DNA sequence: TGTGCCAGCAGCTCGACAGGGTGGTGGGATACGCAGTATTTT. Translation gives CASSSTGWWDTQYF.

The chain combines TRBV6-5 with TRBJ1-1; TRBD1 is a possible D gene (5 bases). Trimming shortened V by 2 bases and J by 4 bases, and 17 bases separated the two germline ends. CDR1 is MNHEY, CDR2 SVGAGI, per germline. The length of the CDR3 is 16 residues. The CDR3 DNA follows: TGTGCCAGCAGTTACGGGGCAGAAACATGGGGCACTGAAGCTTTCTTT. Translating gives CASSYGAETWGTEAFF.

The CDR3 nucleotides read TGTGCCAGCAGCCCCCAATCCGGGACAGGGCTTGGCTATGGCTACACCTTC. The encoded protein is CASSPQSGTGLGYGYTF. The genes are TRBV7-9 and TRBJ1-2, with 9 bases lining up with TRBD1. CDR3 length equals 17 residues. Losses at the gene ends were 5 bases for V and 4 bases for J; bases not matched to a gene: 14. From germline, CDR1 is SEHNR and CDR2 FQNEAQ (reference sequence).

The rearrangement links TRBV28 to TRBJ1-6, with D unclear. The germline V and J ends were trimmed by 2 bases and 3 bases, with 8 bases remaining between them. Germline V gene sequence: CDR1 MDHEN, CDR2 SYDVKM. The CDR3 length is 15 residues. The CDR3 DNA reads as TGTGCCAGCAGTTTACGAGGGAACTATAATTCACCCCTCCACTTT. It is translated as CASSLRGNYNSPLHF.

The chain is built from TRBV11-3 and TRBJ2-7; TRBD1 is a possible D gene (6 bases). The germline CDR1 and CDR2 sequences are SGHNT and YENEEA. The CDR3 extends over 13 amino acids. V lost 9 bases and J 4 bases, leaving 16 bases between the germline ends. The CDR3 loop is CARIARTDYEQYF. The DNA for the CDR3 is TGTGCCAGGATTGCAAGGACAGATTACGAGCAGTACTTC.

The CDR3 sequence is CASTSYELLIPPGYTF. The CDR3 bases are TGTGCCAGCACCTCCTACGAACTGTTAATCCCACCCGGCTACACCTTC. This chain uses TRBV5-6 with TRBJ1-2; D uncertain. The CDR3 has 16 residues. Trimming removed 6 bases at V and 8 bases at J, with 26 bases between. Germline lookup yields CDR1 SGHDT and CDR2 YYEEEE.

This clone appeared once. V gene TRBV19 combines with J gene TRBJ2-1; maybe TRBD1 (6 bases). There are 15 residues in the CDR3. Trimming left V 6 bases short and J 3 bases short, with 15 bases between. Germline V gives CDR1 LNHDA, CDR2 SQIVND (reference sequence). CDR3 residues: CASSITEGGYNEQFF. The DNA of the CDR3 is TGTGCCAGTAGCATTACAGAAGGGGGCTACAATGAGCAGTTCTTC. The variable domain in full, with the rest retrieved from reference TRBV19 and TRBJ2-1, is DGGITQSPKYLFRKEGQNVTLSCEQNLNHDAMYWYRQDPGQGLRLIYYSQIVNDFQKGDIAEGYSVSREKKESFPLTVTSAQKNPTAFYLCASSITEGGYNEQFFGPGTRLTVL.

This rearrangement joins TRBV30 to TRBJ1-1, with a tentative D call TRBD1 (5 bases). V was shortened by 3 bases and J by 5 bases, with 19 bases between the two germline ends. Germline V gene data show CDR1 as GTSNPN and CDR2 as SVGIG (reference sequence). This CDR3 has 15 residues. The CDR3 protein is CAWRWSGEIWTEAFF. The CDR3, as DNA: TGTGCCTGGAGGTGGTCGGGGGAGATATGGACTGAAGCTTTCTTT. The complete variable domain, with remaining parts taken from reference TRBV30 and TRBJ1-1, reads SQTIHQWPATLVQPVGSPLSLECTVEGTSNPNLYWYRQAAGRGLQLLFYSVGIGQISSEVPQNLSASRPQDRQFILSSKKLLLSDSGFYLCAWRWSGEIWTEAFFGQGTRLTVV.

The rearrangement uses TRBV7-9 and TRBJ1-1; D unclear. Per germline, CDR1 SEHNR and CDR2 FQNEAQ (reference sequence). Deletions cut 1 base from V and 6 bases from J, with 6 bases between. This CDR3 comprises 12 residues. The CDR3: CASSLVGAEAFF. DNA for the CDR3: TGTGCCAGCAGCTTAGTCGGGGCTGAAGCTTTCTTT.

V usage is TRBV5-6 and J usage is TRBJ1-2, with D perhaps matching TRBD1 (5 bases). V was cut by 3 bases and J by 5 bases, with 14 bases left in between. The CDR3 length is 14 residues. Germline lookup yields CDR1 SGHDT and CDR2 YYEEEE. In DNA, the CDR3 is TGTGCCAGCAGCTGGGACTCACGAGGTTATGGCTACACCTTC. Translation: CASSWDSRGYGYTF.

The V call is TRBV27, the J call TRBJ2-6; 11 nucleotides align to TRBD1. Germline CDR1 is MNHEY and CDR2 is SMNVEV (reference sequence). The CDR3 extends over 15 amino acids. CDR3 bases: TGTGCGGCGGGACAGGGGGTATCTGGGGCCAACGTCCTGACTTTC. Its protein product is CAAGQGVSGANVLTF.